The next 20 T cell receptor beta chains were all read from a single sample in a study of T cells in Graves' hyperthyroidism and ophthalmopathy. TCR beta CDR3 regions were amplified from RNA. Initially, a first-round RT-PCR of the TCR CDR3 employed the HTBI primer set. MiXCR, applied by TCRdb to the multiplex PCR reads, yields one record per CDR3 protein. The data hold about 540,000 distinct CDR3 sequences, with more than 45% observed a single time. Sequencing used peripheral blood or thyroid tissue (not recorded which). The source of these receptors is a young woman with Graves' hyperthyroidism.

This clonotype was counted at least ten times. The V call is TRBV24-1, the J call TRBJ2-3; D may be TRBD1 or TRBD2 (5 bases each). V was shortened by 4 bases and J by 2 bases, with 9 bases between the two germline ends. Per germline, CDR1 KGHDR and CDR2 SFDVKD. This CDR3 spans 14 amino acids. CDR3 sequence reads: CATSESGTTDTQYF. DNA for the CDR3: TGTGCCACCAGTGAGTCCGGGACCACAGATACGCAGTATTTT.

On this clonotype itself: Germline and junction disagree at one end, which may indicate a read error. The chain carries TRBV29-1 and TRBJ2-7; 9 bases agree with TRBD2. Germline V gene sequence: CDR1 SQVTM, CDR2 ANQGSEA. The CDR3 runs to 14 residues. CDR3 amino acids: CASRVTSGLNEQYF. The CDR3 DNA sequence: TGTGCCAGCAGAGTTACTAGCGGGCTAAACGAGCAGTACTTC.

The J gene is TRBJ1-6, the V gene TRBV4-1, with D unclear. This CDR3 is 15 amino acids long. Germline CDR1 reads MGHRA; CDR2 reads YSYEKL. With 2 bases removed from V and 2 bases from J, the gap between germline ends came to 7 bases. The DNA for the CDR3 is TGCGCCAGCAGCCAAACTGGGGCCTATAATTCACCCCTCCACTTT. Protein sequence: CASSQTGAYNSPLHF.

This clonotype was detected only a few times. V and J are TRBV29-1 and TRBJ2-7; weak D call: TRBD1 (8 bases). Germline CDR1 and CDR2: SQVTM and ANQGSEA. V was pared by 8 bases and J by 4 bases, with 18 bases between. The CDR3 runs 13 residues. CDR3 nucleotide sequence: TGCAGCTTAGCGCCACAGGGGGGGTACGAGCAGTACTTC. This encodes CSLAPQGGYEQYF.

This clonotype was counted ten times or more. This chain connects TRBV19 to TRBJ1-5; TRBD1 matches at 7 bases. This CDR3 spans 16 amino acids. Germline assignment: CDR1 LNHDA and CDR2 SQIVND (reference sequence). J was trimmed by 0 bases and V by 6 bases; bases with no gene match: 8. The CDR3 reads CASSRDRADSNQPQHF. CDR3 in DNA: TGTGCCAGTAGCCGTGACAGGGCGGATAGCAATCAGCCCCAGCATTTT.

This clonotype has a count of ten or more. The chain uses TRBV3-1 and TRBJ1-2; TRBD1 aligns across 7 bases. Germline V gives CDR1 LGHDT, CDR2 YNNKEL (reference sequence). This CDR3 has 14 amino acids. With V trimmed by 3 bases and J by 4 bases, 5 bases remained unmatched. The CDR3 loop reads CASSQTGTAYGYTF. The CDR3 DNA is TGTGCCAGCAGCCAGACCGGGACAGCCTATGGCTACACCTTC.

This chain joins TRBV20-1 and TRBJ2-5; TRBD2 matches at 12 bases. Germline V gives CDR1 DFQATT, CDR2 SNEGSKA (reference sequence). The CDR3 extends over 16 amino acids. The trim removed 3 bases at V and 5 bases at J, leaving 10 bases unmatched. The CDR3 bases are TGCAGTGCTAGCCCTAGCGGGAGGGCCGAAGAGGAGACCCAGTACTTC. Protein: CSASPSGRAEEETQYF.

Many counts were recorded for this clonotype. The V gene is TRBV7-2, the J gene TRBJ2-7; 8 nucleotides agree with TRBD2. After removal of 1 base from V and 7 bases from J, the junction contained 9 bases not matched to a gene. Germline V gives CDR1 SGHTA, CDR2 FQGNSA. The CDR3 loop spans 15 amino acids. CDR3 sequence: CASSLELAGAGEQYF. Here the CDR3 DNA reads TGTGCCAGCAGCTTAGAGCTAGCGGGCGCCGGGGAGCAGTACTTC.

The chain has TRBV7-9 and TRBJ2-6, with 8 bases aligning to TRBD2. The CDR3 has 17 residues. CDR1 and CDR2 (germline): SEHNR, FQNEAQ (reference sequence). V was clipped by 5 bases and J by 4 bases; unmatched bases: 10. In DNA form, the CDR3 reads TGTGCCAGCAGCCCCGGGGGACTAGGAGCCGGGGCCAACGTCCTGACTTTC. Protein product: CASSPGGLGAGANVLTF.

V and J are TRBV7-9 and TRBJ1-5, with 9 bases lining up with TRBD1. The CDR3 runs to 13 residues. J lost 14 bases, V lost 2 bases, and 7 bases had no gene match. Germline values: CDR1 SEHNR, CDR2 FQNEAQ (reference sequence). The DNA of the CDR3 is TGTGCCAGCAGCTTAAGGGACAGGGCCTACGAGCATTTT. It yields the protein CASSLRDRAYEHF.

This clonotype was seen at least ten times. The rearrangement uses TRBV7-3 and TRBJ1-1; a weak D match, TRBD1 (5 bases). The length of the CDR3 is 14 residues. Germline CDR1 is SGHTA and CDR2 is FQGTGA. V was shortened by 6 bases and J by 3 bases, with 14 bases between the two germline ends. The CDR3 DNA reads as TGTGCCAGCAGGGCCGGGACCGAGGACACTGAAGCTTTCTTT. Protein product: CASRAGTEDTEAFF.

This clonotype has a count of ten or more. The chain is built from TRBV7-9 and TRBJ2-2; possibly TRBD2 for D (6 bases). This CDR3 region has 15 residues. The germline V and J ends were trimmed by 3 bases and 7 bases, with 15 bases remaining between them. Germline-derived CDR1 and CDR2 are SEHNR and FQNEAQ (reference sequence). CDR3 in DNA: TGTGCCAGCAGCTTGGGAATTCGGGGGTACGGGGAGCTGTTTTTT. Protein product: CASSLGIRGYGELFF.

In this sample, this clonotype turned up a few times. The chain recombines TRBV18 with TRBJ2-5; the D is unclear. The length of the CDR3 is 16 residues. V was trimmed by 0 bases and J by 4 bases, leaving 15 bases between them. From germline, CDR1 is KGHSH and CDR2 LQKENI. The DNA for the CDR3 is TGTGCCAGCTCACCACCGATCGCGCCGCCCCGAGAGACCCAGTACTTC. Translating it yields CASSPPIAPPRETQYF.

This clonotype was detected many times. The CDR3 loop reads CATRDPSWETQYF. The CDR3 coding sequence is TGTGCCACCAGGGACCCCTCGTGGGAGACCCAGTACTTC. This chain links TRBV15 with TRBJ2-5; D gene ambiguous. V gave up 6 bases and J gave up 5 bases, with 13 bases separating them. CDR1 and CDR2 from the germline V gene are LNHNV and YYDKDF (reference sequence). The length of the CDR3 is 13 residues.

The genes are TRBV7-9 and TRBJ2-5, with TRBD2 matching over 12 bases. The J call is doubtful: the DNA matches TRBJ2-7 better. CDR1 SEHNR and CDR2 FQNEAQ come from the germline V gene (reference sequence). There are 16 residues in the CDR3. Written as DNA, the CDR3 is TGTGCCAGCAGCTTAGCGACCGGGACTAGCGGGTACGAGCAGTACTTC. Its protein is CASSLATGTSGYEQYF.

Remarks on this clonotype: One end of the junction fails to match germline, which may point to a read error. V and J are TRBV12-3 or TRBV12-4 and TRBJ2-5; D might be TRBD1 or TRBD2, each matching 6 bases. The CDR3 is 12 residues long. CDR3 bases: TGTGCCAGCAGTGAGGGGGGAGAGACCCCGTACTTC. It encodes CASSEGGETPYF.

The rearrangement uses TRBV20-1 and TRBJ1-6, with a tentative D call TRBD1 (6 bases). The CDR3 is 12 amino acids. Germline V CDR1 and CDR2: DFQATT, SNEGSKA (reference sequence). V shed 6 bases and J shed 13 bases, with 16 bases lying between them. The CDR3 sequence: CSARRGGGPLHF. The CDR3 nucleotides read TGCAGTGCGCGCCGAGGGGGAGGGCCCCTCCACTTT.

This clonotype was detected ten times or more. The V gene is TRBV12-3 or TRBV12-4, the J gene TRBJ1-2, with D unclear. CDR3 length equals 12 residues. Trimming took 7 bases from V and 5 from J, leaving 11 bases between them. DNA of the CDR3: TGTGCCAGCACCCTTGGGGTGTATGGCTACACCTTC. This translates into CASTLGVYGYTF.

V is TRBV29-1 and J is TRBJ2-7; 10 bases map to TRBD2. The germline CDR1 and CDR2 sequences are SQVTM and ANQGSEA. The CDR3 is 13 amino acids. V lost 7 bases, J lost 4 bases, and 7 bases stayed unmatched. Here the CDR3 DNA reads TGCAGCGCCGAGCGGGAGGGTCGTTACGAGCAGTACTTC. Its translation: CSAEREGRYEQYF.

This clonotype was detected ten times or more. The genes are TRBV12-3 or TRBV12-4 and TRBJ1-1; 7 nucleotides agree with TRBD1. Trimming at V came to 4 bases and at J to 4 bases, leaving 0 bases not matched to a gene. The length of the CDR3 is 12 residues. This CDR3 is CASSSGGTEAFF. The CDR3 DNA is TGTGCCAGCAGTTCAGGGGGCACTGAAGCTTTCTTT.